The rows below give T cell receptor beta chains drawn from one sample of a study of early T cells in non-severe SARS-CoV-2 infection. TCRdb independently ran MiXCR on the 5' RACE reads; one entry per CDR3 protein. The table records tens of thousands of distinct CDR3 sequences, about 4.8% of them present only once. The sample was whole blood. These receptor sequences come from an adult who was a healthcare worker with PCR-confirmed SARS-CoV-2 infection or an uninfected control (not recorded which). Each CDR3 is given with its conserved first and last residue. Each record gives: V gene, clone size, J gene, D gene, CDR3 DNA, CDR3 protein. D genes are given only for firm matches. Expanded clones get a size class; other rows say once, few or many, or leave the size out.

TRBV6-1	-	TRBJ2-2	TRBD2	TGTGCCAGCAGTGAAGCCCTAGCGGGGACGGACACCGGGGAGCTGTTTTTT	CASSEALAGTDTGELFF
TRBV20-1	many	TRBJ2-7	-	TGCAGTGCTAGTGGTGCTCAGGGTGCCATCTACGAGCAGTACTTC	CSASGAQGAIYEQYF
TRBV5-8	many	TRBJ1-5	-	TGTGCCAGCAGCTTGAAGGAATTAGGGAATCAGCCCCAGCATTTT	CASSLKELGNQPQHF
TRBV7-8	-	TRBJ2-5	-	TGTGCCAGCAGCTTAGCGCAATCGCGGGAGACCCAGTACTTC	CASSLAQSRETQYF
TRBV30	medium-sized	TRBJ1-2	TRBD1	TGTGCCTGGAGTGTAGGACAGGGAGGCTATGGCTACACCTTC	CAWSVGQGGYGYTF
TRBV29-1	many	TRBJ2-1	TRBD2	TGCAGCGGTACCGGGACTAGCGGGTATAGCTCCTACAATGAGCAGTTCTTC	CSGTGTSGYSSYNEQFF
TRBV10-3	many	TRBJ2-2	-	TGTGCCATCGGGGGCGAGCTTAACACCGGGGAGCTGTTTTTT	CAIGGELNTGELFF
TRBV29-1	many	TRBJ2-1	-	TGCAGCGTTGCGTTCAGGGTCCACTACAATGAGCAGTTCTTC	CSVAFRVHYNEQFF
TRBV6-1	many	TRBJ2-3	-	TGTGCCAGCAGTGAACTGCCGGTCCCCGCAGATACGCAGTATTTT	CASSELPVPADTQYF
TRBV25-1	many	TRBJ2-2	-	TGTGCCAGCAGTGTTGGGACATGGTCCGGGGAGCTGTTTTTT	CASSVGTWSGELFF
TRBV12-3/TRBV12-4	few	TRBJ2-1	-	TGTGCCAGCAGTCTGTGGACTGGCAACAATGAGCAGTTCTTC	CASSLWTGNNEQFF
TRBV28	many	TRBJ2-7	-	TGTGCCAGCAGTTCCAGGGACAACCCCTACGAGCAGTACTTC	CASSSRDNPYEQYF
TRBV5-1	many	TRBJ2-1	TRBD2	TGCGCCAGCGGAGCTTGGGGGGGCAATGAGCAGTTCTTC	CASGAWGGNEQFF
TRBV28	many	TRBJ2-7	-	TGTGCCAGCAGTTTGGGGGAATCCTACGAGCAGTACTTC	CASSLGESYEQYF
TRBV6-6	many	TRBJ1-3	-	TGTGCCAGCAGTTACCTGGTTCCTAGGCACTCTGGAAACACCATATATTTT	CASSYLVPRHSGNTIYF
TRBV12-3/TRBV12-4	many	TRBJ1-1	-	TGTGCCAGCAGTCCCAGGATGAACACTGAAGCTTTCTTT	CASSPRMNTEAFF
TRBV20-1	few	TRBJ1-3	-	TGCAGTGCTGGCGGGCGGAAAGGAAACACCATATATTTT	CSAGGRKGNTIYF
TRBV20-1	many	TRBJ1-2	-	TGCAGTGCTAGAGATGACAAGGTCCTCTATGGCTACACCTTC	CSARDDKVLYGYTF
TRBV14	many	TRBJ2-1	TRBD1	TGTGCCAGCAGCACCAGGGGGAATGAGCAGTTCTTC	CASSTRGNEQFF
TRBV19	many	TRBJ1-5	-	TGTGCCAGTAGTATTGGGGGAAATCAGCCCCAGCATTTT	CASSIGGNQPQHF